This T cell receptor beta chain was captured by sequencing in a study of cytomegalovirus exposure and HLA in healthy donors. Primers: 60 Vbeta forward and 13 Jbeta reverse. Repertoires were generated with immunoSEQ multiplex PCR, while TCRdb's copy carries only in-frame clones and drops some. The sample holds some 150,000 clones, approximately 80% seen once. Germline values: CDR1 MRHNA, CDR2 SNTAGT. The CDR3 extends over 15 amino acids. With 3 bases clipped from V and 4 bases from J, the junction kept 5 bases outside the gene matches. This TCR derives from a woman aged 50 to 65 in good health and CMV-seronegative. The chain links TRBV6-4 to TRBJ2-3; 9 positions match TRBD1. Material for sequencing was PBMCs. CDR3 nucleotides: TGTGCCAGCAGTGAGACAGGGGGGGAGTCAGATACGCAGTATTTT. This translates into CASSETGGESDTQYF.